Listed below are T cell receptor beta chains from one sample, sequenced in a study of shared clonotypes between healthy human individuals. Some clones are missing from TCRdb's copy, which holds only in-frame ones; the method was immunoSEQ multiplex PCR. The sample yields more than 2 million clones, around 96% seen once. Sequencing was performed on naive CD8+ T cells sorted from blood. The source is a man aged 18 to 29 in good health. Both conserved end residues are part of each CDR3. A D gene is named only where the DNA matches it firmly. Size is omitted from some rows. Given values are once, few, many or a class for expanded clones.

cdr3_nt	cdr3_aa	clone_size	d_call	v_call	j_call
TGTGCCTGGAGTTGGCTAGCGGGAGCTAGTGAGCAGTTCTTC	CAWSWLAGASEQFF	-	TRBD2	TRBV30	TRBJ2-1
TGTGCCAGCAGTTTCGGGGTTGGCTCCTACGAGCAGTACTTC	CASSFGVGSYEQYF	-	-	TRBV27	TRBJ2-7
TGTGCCAGCAGTGAATCGTTGGTCCACGAAGCTTTCTTT	CASSESLVHEAFF	-	-	TRBV2	TRBJ1-1
TGTGCCAGCAGCTCCCTAGCGGGGATTGAGCAGTTCTTC	CASSSLAGIEQFF	-	TRBD2	TRBV7-9	TRBJ2-1
TGTGCCAGCAGCTTGACAGGGGTGAAAGCTGAAGCTTTCTTT	CASSLTGVKAEAFF	-	TRBD1	TRBV9	TRBJ1-1
TGCGCCAGCAGCCAAGATTCGGGACTAGCCACCGGGGAGCTGTTTTTT	CASSQDSGLATGELFF	-	TRBD2	TRBV4-1	TRBJ2-2
TGTGCCAGCAGCCCTCTTATGGCTAGCGGGTTAACCGGGGAGCTGTTTTTT	CASSPLMASGLTGELFF	-	TRBD2	TRBV7-8	TRBJ2-2
TGTGCCATCAGTGCTGGGTACAATCAGCCCCAGCATTTT	CAISAGYNQPQHF	-	-	TRBV10-3	TRBJ1-5
TGTGCCTGGAGCCCCGCGGTTAACACTGAAGCTTTCTTT	CAWSPAVNTEAFF	-	-	TRBV30	TRBJ1-1
TGTGCCAGCAGCAGTGAATATAGCAATCAGCCCCAGCATTTT	CASSSEYSNQPQHF	-	-	TRBV7-9	TRBJ1-5
TGTGCCAGCAGTTACCGGACAGGGGCCAATCAGCCCCAGCATTTT	CASSYRTGANQPQHF	-	TRBD1	TRBV6-5	TRBJ1-5
TGCGCCAGCAGCTTGGGGGGTTTGGAGACCCAGTACTTC	CASSLGGLETQYF	few	-	TRBV5-1	TRBJ2-5
TGTGCCAGCAGCCCCAATCATTTGAACACTGAAGCTTTCTTT	CASSPNHLNTEAFF	-	-	TRBV5-4	TRBJ1-1
TGCAGCGTGGGGACTAGCGGGAGCTACGAGCAGTACTTC	CSVGTSGSYEQYF	-	TRBD2	TRBV29-1	TRBJ2-7
TGTGCCAGCAGCTTCGAAGGGACAGGGGAATACGAATTCTCCTACGAGCAGTACTTC	CASSFEGTGEYEFSYEQYF	once	TRBD1	TRBV7-9	TRBJ2-7
TGTGCAAGTCGCTTAGACCGACTAGCGGGAGGCCCGACCACCACAGATACGCAGTATTTT	CASRLDRLAGGPTTTDTQYF	-	-	TRBV12-2	TRBJ2-3
TGTGCCAGCAGCCTGAGACAAGCAACTAATGAAAAACTGTTTTTT	CASSLRQATNEKLFF	-	-	TRBV7-9	TRBJ1-4
TGTGCCAGCAGTCCCGGACTAGCGGGGACCGGGGAGCTGTTTTTT	CASSPGLAGTGELFF	-	TRBD2	TRBV6-5	TRBJ2-2
TGCGCCAGCAGCCCGGCTGCGGGACTCTACGAGCAGTACTTC	CASSPAAGLYEQYF	once	-	TRBV4-3	TRBJ2-7
TGTGCCAGCAGTTTAATCTCTCCAACGGGGGCCGACTATGGCTACACCTTC	CASSLISPTGADYGYTF	-	-	TRBV27	TRBJ1-2
TGTGCCAGCCTCACCCGGGGAGTTGAAGCTTTCTTT	CASLTRGVEAFF	-	-	TRBV6-1	TRBJ1-1
TGCGCCAGCAGCCGGTTTCGGCTAGCGGGGACAGATACGCAGTATTTT	CASSRFRLAGTDTQYF	-	TRBD2	TRBV5-1	TRBJ2-3
TGTGCCAGCAGCTTGGAGGGTGCAGATACGCAGTATTTT	CASSLEGADTQYF	-	-	TRBV5-4	TRBJ2-3
TGTGCCAGTAGTCCACGGACAGGTGGAACTAGTAACGAGCAGTACTTC	CASSPRTGGTSNEQYF	once	TRBD1	TRBV19	TRBJ2-7
TGTGCCAGCAGCTTCGACAGGGAGATTTACGAGCAGTACTTC	CASSFDREIYEQYF	-	TRBD1	TRBV5-4	TRBJ2-7
TGTGCCAGCAGTTTTGGCAGAGCCTATGGCTACACCTTC	CASSFGRAYGYTF	-	-	TRBV27	TRBJ1-2
TGTGCCAGCAGTTACAGGGAGGGCGCTGAAGCTTTCTTT	CASSYREGAEAFF	-	-	TRBV6-5	TRBJ1-1
TGTGCCAGCAATCTTAGGGGGTCGAACTATGGCTACACCTTC	CASNLRGSNYGYTF	-	-	TRBV6-6	TRBJ1-2
TGTGCCAGCAGTGGACCCTTAGACAGACACAATGAGCAGTTCTTC	CASSGPLDRHNEQFF	-	-	TRBV6-1	TRBJ2-1